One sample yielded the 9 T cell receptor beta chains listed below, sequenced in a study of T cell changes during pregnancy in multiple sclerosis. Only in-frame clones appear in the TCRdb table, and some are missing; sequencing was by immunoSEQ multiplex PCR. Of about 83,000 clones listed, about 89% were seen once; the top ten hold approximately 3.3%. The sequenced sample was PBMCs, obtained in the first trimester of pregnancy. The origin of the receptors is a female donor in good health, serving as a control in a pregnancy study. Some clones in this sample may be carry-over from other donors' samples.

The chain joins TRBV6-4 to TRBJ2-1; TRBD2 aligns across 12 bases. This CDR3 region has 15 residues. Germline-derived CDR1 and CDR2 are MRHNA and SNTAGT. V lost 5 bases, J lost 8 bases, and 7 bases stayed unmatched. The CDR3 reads CASSPLAGGYDEQFF. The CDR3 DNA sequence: TGTGCCAGCAGTCCCCTAGCGGGGGGGTACGATGAGCAGTTCTTC.

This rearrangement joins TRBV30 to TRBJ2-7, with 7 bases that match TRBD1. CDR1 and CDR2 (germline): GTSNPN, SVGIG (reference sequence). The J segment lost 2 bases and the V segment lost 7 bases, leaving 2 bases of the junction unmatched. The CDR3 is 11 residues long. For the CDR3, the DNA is TGTGCCTCGGGACAGACCTACGAGCAGTACTTC. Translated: CASGQTYEQYF.

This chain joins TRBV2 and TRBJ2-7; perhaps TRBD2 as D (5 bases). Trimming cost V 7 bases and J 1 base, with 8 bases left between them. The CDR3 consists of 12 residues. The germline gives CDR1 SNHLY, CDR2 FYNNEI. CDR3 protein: CASMRGSYEQYF. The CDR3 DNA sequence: TGTGCCAGCATGAGAGGGTCCTACGAGCAGTACTTC.

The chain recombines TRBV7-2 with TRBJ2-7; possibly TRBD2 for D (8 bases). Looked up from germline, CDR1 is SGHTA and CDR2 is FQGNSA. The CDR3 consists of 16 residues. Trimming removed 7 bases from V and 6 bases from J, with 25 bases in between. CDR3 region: CASTPGGGQSSSEQYF. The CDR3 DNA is TGTGCCAGCACCCCCGGGGGGGGACAGTCCTCTTCCGAGCAGTACTTC.

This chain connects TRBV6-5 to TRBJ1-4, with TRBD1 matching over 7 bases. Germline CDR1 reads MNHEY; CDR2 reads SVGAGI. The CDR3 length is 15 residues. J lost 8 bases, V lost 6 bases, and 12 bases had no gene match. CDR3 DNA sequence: TGTGCCAGCAGGTCTACAGGGGAGGAATTCGAAAAACTGTTTTTT. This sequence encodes CASRSTGEEFEKLFF.

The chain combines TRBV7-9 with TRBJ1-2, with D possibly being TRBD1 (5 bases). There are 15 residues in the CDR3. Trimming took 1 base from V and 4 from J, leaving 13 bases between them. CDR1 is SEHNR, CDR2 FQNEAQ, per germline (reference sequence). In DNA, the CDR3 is TGTGCCAGCAGCTTAGGTCGCCAGGGAGGCTATGGCTACACCTTC. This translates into CASSLGRQGGYGYTF.

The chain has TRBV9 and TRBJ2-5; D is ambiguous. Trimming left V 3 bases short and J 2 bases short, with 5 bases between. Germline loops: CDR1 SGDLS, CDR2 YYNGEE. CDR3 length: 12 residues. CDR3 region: CASSGVQETQYF. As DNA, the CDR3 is TGTGCCAGCAGCGGAGTACAAGAGACCCAGTACTTC.

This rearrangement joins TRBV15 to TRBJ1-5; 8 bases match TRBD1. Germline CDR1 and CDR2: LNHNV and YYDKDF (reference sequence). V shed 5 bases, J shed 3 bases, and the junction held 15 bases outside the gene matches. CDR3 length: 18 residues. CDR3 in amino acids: CATSGPRDRRLFNQPQHF. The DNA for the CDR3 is TGTGCCACCAGCGGCCCTCGGGACAGGAGGCTATTCAATCAGCCCCAGCATTTT.

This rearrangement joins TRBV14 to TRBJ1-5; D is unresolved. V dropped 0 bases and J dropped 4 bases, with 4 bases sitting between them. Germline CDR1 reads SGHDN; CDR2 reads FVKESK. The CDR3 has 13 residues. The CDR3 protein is CASSQDRNQPQHF. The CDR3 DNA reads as TGTGCCAGCAGCCAAGATCGGAATCAGCCCCAGCATTTT.